This passage covers 21 T cell receptor beta chains from one sample sequenced in a study of blood T cell repertoires in COVID-19. Sequencing used immunoSEQ multiplex PCR; TCRdb keeps in-frame clones, though not all of them. The sample lists just over 75,000 clones, roughly 84% occurring once. Sequencing was performed on peripheral blood. These receptors were obtained from a man over 45 with acute or convalescent COVID-19.

This chain links TRBV11-2 with TRBJ2-1; D gene uncertain. Germline CDR1 reads SGHAT; CDR2 reads FQNNGV. The CDR3 has 13 residues. Between the trimmed V and J ends, which lost 6 bases and 7 bases, there was a span of 13 bases. In DNA, the CDR3 is TGTGCCAGCAGACCCCCCGTAGTTAATGAGCAGTTCTTC. Translated: CASRPPVVNEQFF.

This clone was seen a few times. This chain connects TRBV5-4 to TRBJ1-2, with 11 bases fitting TRBD1. V shed 5 bases and J 4 bases; nucleotides not matched to a gene: 10. There are 16 residues in the CDR3. The V gene's germline CDR1 is SGHNT and CDR2 YYREEE (reference sequence). The CDR3 reads CASSLGQGAYGYGYTF. The CDR3 bases are TGTGCCAGCAGTCTCGGACAGGGGGCGTACGGCTATGGCTACACCTTC.

The chain combines TRBV12-5 with TRBJ1-1; D ambiguous. The CDR3 covers 12 residues. CDR1 and CDR2 from the germline V gene are LGHNT and FRNRAP. V shed 7 bases and J shed 1 base, with 7 bases lying between them. The CDR3 coding sequence is TGTGCTAGTGTCCTAGGGAACACTGAAGCTTTCTTT. Residues: CASVLGNTEAFF.

The chain has TRBV7-9 and TRBJ2-2; 8 bases align to TRBD1. The trim removed 6 bases at V and 4 bases at J, leaving 7 bases unmatched. The CDR3 runs 15 residues. Germline V gene lookup returns CDR1 SEHNR and CDR2 FQNEAQ (reference sequence). CDR3 loop: CASSRDRIITGELFF. The CDR3 DNA follows: TGTGCCAGCAGTCGGGACAGGATCATCACCGGGGAGCTGTTTTTT.

The CDR3 DNA is TGTGCCAGCAGCAAGCCGGGACAGATTAATGAAAAACTGTTTTTT. Its protein is CASSKPGQINEKLFF. The chain has TRBV11-2 and TRBJ1-4, with 7 bases aligning to TRBD1. Trimming cost V 5 bases and J 4 bases; bases outside gene matches: 7. The CDR3 totals 15 residues. CDR1 is SGHAT and CDR2 is FQNNGV in the germline V gene.

The chain couples TRBV11-3 to TRBJ1-4; weak D call: TRBD1 (6 bases). The CDR3 has 16 amino acids. Germline CDR1 reads SGHNT; CDR2 reads YENEEA. V was clipped by 5 bases and J by 4 bases, with 17 bases between them. DNA for the CDR3: TGTGCCAGCAGCCGCCACTACAGGGATAGTAATGAAAAACTGTTTTTT. This gives the protein CASSRHYRDSNEKLFF.

This clone occurred once. This chain links TRBV19 with TRBJ2-2; 9 bases line up with TRBD1. V lost 4 bases to trimming and J lost 0 bases; unmatched junction nucleotides: 0. There are 15 residues in the CDR3. From germline, CDR1 is LNHDA and CDR2 SQIVND (reference sequence). The CDR3 loop reads CASSRQGANTGELFF. The CDR3 nucleotides are TGTGCCAGTAGTAGACAGGGGGCGAACACCGGGGAGCTGTTTTTT.

The rearrangement joins TRBV11-2 to TRBJ1-5, with a tentative D call TRBD1 (6 bases). CDR3 size: 13 residues. V was cut by 5 bases and J by 5 bases, with 10 bases left in between. Germline V gene sequence: CDR1 SGHAT, CDR2 FQNNGV. The CDR3 DNA reads TGTGCCAGCAGCGAGGACAGCTATCAGCCCCAGCATTTT. It specifies CASSEDSYQPQHF. Drawing the rest from reference TRBV11-2 and TRBJ1-5, the complete variable domain is EAGVAQSPRYKIIEKRQSVAFWCNPISGHATLYWYQQILGQGPKLLIQFQNNGVVDDSQLPKDRFSAERLKGVDSTLKIQPAKLEDSAVYLCASSEDSYQPQHFGDGTRLSIL.

DNA of the CDR3: TGTGCCAGCAGCGTCAGGGGCGATATATCCTACAATGAGCAGTTCTTC. Its translation is CASSVRGDISYNEQFF. This chain uses TRBV9 with TRBJ2-1; D may be TRBD1 (6 bases). There are 16 residues in the CDR3. V was shortened by 2 bases and J by 1 base, with 13 bases between the two germline ends. In germline, CDR1 is SGDLS, CDR2 YYNGEE.

The chain links TRBV21-1 to TRBJ2-3; the listed D gene, TRBD1, was not tested against the DNA. TRBV21-1 is termed a pseudogene. The length of the CDR3 is 15 residues. The CDR3 loop is CASSKAGHKTDTQYF. CDR3 sequence (DNA): TGTGCCAGCAGCAAAGCGGGACACAAGACAGATACGCAGTATTTT.

V gene TRBV5-4 combines with J gene TRBJ2-7; TRBD2 matches at 9 bases. Germline V gives CDR1 SGHNT, CDR2 YYREEE (reference sequence). The CDR3 length is 14 residues. The J segment lost 5 bases and the V segment lost 0 bases, leaving 3 bases of the junction unmatched. The CDR3 protein is CASSLDSGGDEQYF. CDR3 nucleotides: TGTGCCAGCAGCTTGGATAGCGGGGGTGACGAGCAGTACTTC.

The V call is TRBV19, the J call TRBJ2-6; D not certain. Germline V gene sequence: CDR1 LNHDA, CDR2 SQIVND (reference sequence). The CDR3 sequence is 15 residues long. V shed 2 bases and J shed 0 bases, with 5 bases lying between them. The CDR3 region has the DNA TGTGCCAGTAGTATAATGAGCTCTGGGGCCAACGTCCTGACTTTC. Translated, it gives CASSIMSSGANVLTF.

The chain joins TRBV7-3 to TRBJ1-5, with D hard to call. The V end lost 4 bases, the J end lost 5 bases, and 9 bases lay between the germline ends. This CDR3 region has 13 residues. CDR1 SGHTA and CDR2 FQGTGA come from the germline V gene. The CDR3 sequence is CASSSQWDQPQHF. The CDR3 nucleotides are TGTGCCAGCAGCTCACAGTGGGATCAGCCCCAGCATTTT.

The chain is built from TRBV10-3 and TRBJ1-5; 8 bases are a match to TRBD1. Germline CDR1 ENHRY, CDR2 SYGVKD. With 4 bases clipped from V and 2 bases from J, the junction kept 13 bases outside the gene matches. This CDR3 comprises 18 residues. DNA of the CDR3: TGTGCCATCAGTGGGGGGGCGGGACAGGCGTTGGGCAATCAGCCCCAGCATTTT. As protein: CAISGGAGQALGNQPQHF.

The V and J genes are TRBV27 and TRBJ2-6; D may be TRBD1 (6 bases). V lost 2 bases, J lost 4 bases, and 12 bases lay in between. Germline-derived CDR1 and CDR2 are MNHEY and SMNVEV (reference sequence). This CDR3 contains 16 residues. The chain's CDR3 is CASSLRWGLGANVLTF. DNA for the CDR3: TGTGCCAGCAGTTTACGGTGGGGGCTGGGGGCCAACGTCCTGACTTTC.

The chain couples TRBV19 to TRBJ1-5; possibly TRBD1 for D (5 bases). The V gene's germline CDR1 is LNHDA and CDR2 SQIVND (reference sequence). The CDR3 has 12 residues. V was clipped by 7 bases and J by 7 bases, with 11 bases between them. The chain's CDR3 is CASIGGGQPQHF. The CDR3 nucleotides read TGTGCCAGTATTGGGGGAGGCCAGCCCCAGCATTTT.

V gene TRBV11-3 combines with J gene TRBJ2-5; 11 positions agree with TRBD2. The germline V gene encodes CDR1 SGHNT and CDR2 YENEEA. CDR3 length equals 18 residues. Trimming took 2 bases from V and 1 from J; bases not matched to a gene: 9. CDR3 in DNA: TGTGCCAGCAGCTTAACATCACCCGGGACTAGCGGCCAAGAGACCCAGTACTTC. This gives the protein CASSLTSPGTSGQETQYF.

V gene TRBV7-2 combines with J gene TRBJ2-7, with 7 bases fitting TRBD1. V shed 2 bases and J 0 bases; nucleotides not matched to a gene: 7. Per the germline V gene, CDR1 is SGHTA and CDR2 is FQGNSA. The CDR3 runs to 16 residues. For the CDR3, the DNA is TGTGCCAGCAGCTTATATACAGGGGCGGGCTCCTACGAGCAGTACTTC. Encoded protein: CASSLYTGAGSYEQYF. Combining the CDR3 with reference TRBV7-2 and TRBJ2-7 gives the whole variable domain GAGVSQSPSNKVTEKGKDVELRCDPISGHTALYWYRQSLGQGLEFLIYFQGNSAPDKSGLPSDRFSAERTGGSVSTLTIQRTQQEDSAVYLCASSLYTGAGSYEQYFGPGTRLTVT.

In its sample, this clone was seen a few times. The chain recombines TRBV28 with TRBJ2-2; 8 bases are a match to TRBD1. V dropped 3 bases and J dropped 5; count of bases not matched to a gene: 11. Germline CDR1 reads MDHEN; CDR2 reads SYDVKM. The CDR3 spans 17 residues. CDR3: CASSFWTGPRGTGELFF. The DNA of the CDR3 is TGTGCCAGCAGTTTTTGGACAGGGCCCCGAGGGACCGGGGAGCTGTTTTTT.

This rearrangement joins TRBV12-5 to TRBJ2-2; tentative D call: TRBD2 (6 bases). The CDR3 runs 17 residues. V was clipped by 2 bases and J by 2 bases, with 15 bases between them. Germline CDR1 reads LGHNT; CDR2 reads FRNRAP. The CDR3: CASGLRQGGINTGELFF. The CDR3 nucleotides are TGTGCTAGTGGTTTGAGGCAGGGAGGTATCAACACCGGGGAGCTGTTTTTT.

This clone was detected only a few times. The gene calls are TRBV4-3 and TRBJ1-5, with a weak D call TRBD1 (6 bases). Germline lookup yields CDR1 LGHNA and CDR2 YSLEER. This CDR3 region has 15 residues. The ends were cut back, 0 bases at V and 6 bases at J, with 12 bases in the middle. The CDR3 region has the DNA TGCGCCAGCAGCCAAGAAAGGGGCAGGGGTCAGCCCCAGCATTTT. Encoded protein: CASSQERGRGQPQHF.